This TCR beta chain appears in the sequencing data of a study of T-cell reconstitution after alpha-beta-depleted transplantation in children. Study conclusions and caveats: Surviving thymic progenitors and recipient T cells were the source of high TCRbeta diversity at day 60 in some patients. T-cell numbers and diversity one year post-transplant derived largely from freshly generated T cells. Expanded clones from the graft, numbering several hundred, reportedly supplied alpha-beta T cells about two months after transplant.

About this clonotype itself: The antigen is not known.

A TCRbeta library incorporating unique molecular identifiers was prepared. MiXCR was run by TCRdb on the PCR reads, yielding one entry per CDR3 protein. The sample shows 250,000 to 400,000 distinct CDR3 sequences, roughly 25% of them seen only once. With 5 bases removed from V and 4 bases from J, the gap between germline ends came to 8 bases. The CDR3 runs 11 residues. CDR1 is SQVTM and CDR2 is ANQGSEA in the germline V gene. V is TRBV29-1 and J is TRBJ1-1; D remains unclear. Sequencing used PBMCs, mostly from graft donor cells, obtained 180 days after TCRalphabeta/CD19-depleted stem cell transplant. This clonotype was sampled from a male patient younger than 18 who had a stem cell transplant for acute lymphoblastic leukemia, so the T cells may come from the graft donor. The CDR3 DNA reads TGCAGCGTTCCCAAGACCACTGAAGCTTTCTTT. Its translation is CSVPKTTEAFF. The full variable domain, its missing parts supplied by reference TRBV29-1 and TRBJ1-1, is SAVISQKPSRDICQRGTSLTIQCQVDSQVTMMFWYRQQPGQSLTLIATANQGSEATYESGFVIDKFPISRPNLTFSTLTVSNMSPEDSSIYLCSVPKTTEAFFGQGTRLTVV.